This T cell receptor (beta chain) derives from a study of control samples from healthy donors and cancer patients. The germline V gene has CDR1 MNHEY and CDR2 SVGAGI. V lost 2 bases to trimming and J lost 5 bases, with 12 bases between them. This CDR3 has 14 amino acids. Repertoires were generated with immunoSEQ multiplex PCR, while TCRdb's copy carries only in-frame clones and drops some. The data show 150,000 to 200,000 clones, around nine tenths seen once. The gene calls are TRBV6-5 and TRBJ1-2, with D possibly TRBD1 on 5 matching bases. The specimen was blood. This sequence originates from a man aged 30-40 years in good health. Here the CDR3 reads CASSYRDLGYGYTF. CDR3 nucleotides: TGTGCCAGCAGTTACCGGGACCTAGGGTATGGCTACACCTTC.